This entry is about one T cell receptor beta chain. Its antigen is not identified. The sample carries other DNA sequences with the same CDR3. 60 Vbeta and 13 Jbeta primers were used in PCR. Original methodology: A later analysis tallied approximately 78 million unique TCR beta chains, approximately 11 million of them shared. TCRdb's copy holds only in-frame clones and misses some; the assay was immunoSEQ multiplex PCR. V and J calls and clone size come straight from that table; D and trimming were deduced from the DNA. The sample consists of 100,000 to 150,000 clones, around 70% of them appearing once. The data were taken from a study of cytomegalovirus exposure and HLA in healthy donors. Study outcomes and limitations: Common viral pathogens were later found to be apparently linked to several of the most significant clusters. CMV serostatus stood as the only immune exposure information on hand.

The sequence came from a human donor in good health. The specimen was PBMCs.

The CDR3 loop is CASSVVGTSKDTQYF. In DNA, the CDR3 is TGTGCCAGCAGCGTAGTAGGGACTAGTAAAGATACGCAGTATTTT. The chain is built from TRBV9 and TRBJ2-3; TRBD2 matches at 8 bases. V was clipped by 0 bases and J by 5 bases; unmatched bases: 5. Germline V gene lookup returns CDR1 SGDLS and CDR2 YYNGEE. This CDR3 comprises 15 residues.